The following is a TCR beta chain sequence with its context. As yet, its antigen is unknown. This sample is part of a study of cytomegalovirus exposure and HLA in healthy donors. The overall study: Earlier sequencing of about 179 million T cells yielded 95 million to 120 million unique TCR beta sequences.

CDR1 is MDHEN and CDR2 is SYDVKM in the germline V gene. With 3 bases clipped from V and 10 bases from J, the junction kept 4 bases outside the gene matches. CDR3 length: 12 residues. 60 Vbeta and 13 Jbeta primers were used in PCR. The method was immunoSEQ multiplex PCR; TCRdb's version includes in-frame clones alone and lacks a portion of them. The sample totals tens of thousands of clones; its top ten clones hold roughly 15%. Findings of the study overall: Cytomegalovirus association was assigned to 150 to 200 TCR beta chains.

The TCR originated in a male donor in good health and CMV-seropositive. Input material: PBMCs. V and J are TRBV28 and TRBJ2-7; TRBD1 matches 9 bases. Here the CDR3 reads CASSFMGQGQYF. CDR3 DNA sequence: TGTGCCAGCAGTTTTATGGGACAGGGACAGTACTTC.